Sequencing of this T cell receptor beta chain was carried out in a study of CD8+CD57+ T cells in acquired aplastic anemia. This clonotype was recorded a few times. Trimming pared 0 bases from V and 8 bases from J, leaving 5 bases between. CDR3 length: 13 amino acids. Germline CDR1 reads LNHNV; CDR2 reads YYDKDF (reference sequence). All patients picked for sequencing had shown, by flow cytometry, an expansion of CD8+CD57+ cells. Genomic DNA served as template for TCR beta VDJ and CDR3 profiling. From the reads, TCRdb called clonotypes with MiXCR, one entry per CDR3 protein. Of fewer than 200,000 distinct CDR3 sequences in the sample, around 48% were seen once.

The receptor was isolated from a human donor with aplastic anemia. The specimen was sorted CD4+, CD8+, or CD8+CD57+ T cells (not recorded which) from PBMCs. This chain uses TRBV15 with TRBJ1-6; D is unresolved. The CDR3 protein is CATSRDSYSPLHF. The CDR3 DNA is TGTGCCACCAGCAGAGATTCCTATTCACCCCTCCACTTT.